These 13 T cell receptor beta chains share one sample of origin, sequenced in a study of T-cell memory formation after mild COVID-19. TCRdb fed the 5' RACE reads into MiXCR, producing one record per CDR3 protein. The data show 300,000 to 400,000 distinct CDR3 sequences, about 16% seen once. Sequences were obtained from PBMCs or a T cell subset sorted from them (not recorded which). The receptors were gathered from a young man who had mild COVID-19 (a few samples of this study predate the infection). Cell type and time point are not known.

The V call is TRBV5-1, the J call TRBJ2-3, with 8 bases aligning to TRBD1. V shed 5 bases and J 1 base; nucleotides not matched to a gene: 9. From germline, CDR1 is SGHRS and CDR2 YFSETQ. There are 16 residues in the CDR3. The DNA of the CDR3 is TGCGCCAGCAGATCACCAGGGGGCGAAGGCACAGATACGCAGTATTTT. The encoded protein is CASRSPGGEGTDTQYF.

This clonotype appeared a few times. V is TRBV4-3 and J is TRBJ2-5, with 7 bases fitting TRBD2. CDR1 and CDR2 (germline): LGHNA, YSLEER. This CDR3 region has 16 residues. The J segment lost 1 base and the V segment lost 4 bases, leaving 9 bases of the junction unmatched. CDR3 nucleotides: TGCGCCAGCAGCCCTGGAAGAGCGGGGATCCAAGAGACCCAGTACTTC. Residues: CASSPGRAGIQETQYF.

This sequence joins TRBV4-1 and TRBJ1-3, with no clear D. CDR1 is MGHRA and CDR2 is YSYEKL in the germline V gene. The CDR3 sequence is 16 residues long. V gave up 1 base and J gave up 0 bases, with 10 bases separating them. The CDR3 DNA reads as TGCGCCAGCAGCCAAGGCCCAGGACGCTCTGGAAACACCATATATTTT. As protein: CASSQGPGRSGNTIYF.

The gene calls are TRBV7-9 and TRBJ2-7, with a possible D match to TRBD1 (6 bases). Trimming left V 1 base short and J 4 bases short, with 23 bases between. This CDR3 has 18 amino acids. CDR1 and CDR2 from the germline V gene are SEHNR and FQNEAQ (reference sequence). The CDR3 reads CASSLEGRGGVKRYEQYF. The CDR3 bases are TGTGCCAGCAGCTTAGAAGGCAGGGGTGGTGTGAAAAGGTACGAGCAGTACTTC.

This clonotype appeared a few times. J is TRBJ2-1 and V is TRBV7-9; D is ambiguous. CDR3 size: 13 residues. The germline V gene encodes CDR1 SEHNR and CDR2 FQNEAQ (reference sequence). Deletions cut 7 bases from V and 6 bases from J, with 13 bases between. The CDR3 reads CASTPEILNEQFF. The CDR3 DNA reads as TGTGCCAGCACCCCAGAGATACTCAATGAGCAGTTCTTC.

The chain employs TRBV6-6 and TRBJ2-2; D is undetermined. The length of the CDR3 is 14 residues. Trimming cost V 0 bases and J 4 bases, with 6 bases left between them. CDR1 and CDR2 from the germline V gene are MNHNY and SVGAGI (reference sequence). The CDR3 loop reads CASSYSLTTGELFF. DNA for the CDR3: TGTGCCAGCAGTTACTCGCTTACCACCGGGGAGCTGTTTTTT.

The CDR3 is CASRRGGDRARTGELFF. The CDR3 nucleotides read TGTGCCAGTAGAAGGGGTGGGGACAGAGCCCGCACCGGGGAGCTGTTTTTT. The rearrangement joins TRBV19 to TRBJ2-2; 7 bases line up with TRBD1. The CDR3 spans 17 residues. With V trimmed by 6 bases and J by 4 bases, 14 bases remained unmatched. CDR1 is LNHDA, CDR2 SQIVND, per germline (reference sequence).

This clonotype has a handful of counts. This chain uses TRBV4-1 with TRBJ2-7; weak D call: TRBD2 (6 bases). V lost 1 base to trimming and J lost 3 bases, with 16 bases between them. The CDR3 is made up of 16 amino acids. The V gene's germline CDR1 is MGHRA and CDR2 YSYEKL. This chain's CDR3 is CASSQGGGGANYEQYF. The CDR3 nucleotides read TGCGCCAGCAGCCAAGGGGGCGGAGGGGCTAACTACGAGCAGTACTTC.

There are many counts of this clonotype. This chain links TRBV7-8 with TRBJ2-1; 10 bases are a match to TRBD1. V trimming: 5 bases; J trimming: 4 bases; junction bases outside the gene matches: 5. This CDR3 is built from 15 residues. The germline gives CDR1 SGHVS, CDR2 FQNEAQ. CDR3 coding DNA: TGTGCCAGCAGCCACCGGGACAGGGGATACAATGAGCAGTTCTTC. Amino acids: CASSHRDRGYNEQFF.

This clonotype was counted only a few times. V usage is TRBV7-3 and J usage is TRBJ2-1; 11 nucleotides line up with TRBD2. The CDR3 loop spans 16 amino acids. Unmatched junction bases numbered 7, after V lost 2 bases and J lost 7 bases. Germline V gives CDR1 SGHTA, CDR2 FQGTGA. Here the CDR3 DNA reads TGTGCCAGCAGCTTACGTAGCGGGGGGGCCTCAAATGAGCAGTTCTTC. Its translation: CASSLRSGGASNEQFF.

This chain connects TRBV24-1 to TRBJ2-6; D ambiguous. Germline CDR1 KGHDR, CDR2 SFDVKD. This CDR3 spans 17 amino acids. The ends were cut back, 4 bases at V and 0 bases at J, with 12 bases in the middle. The CDR3 DNA follows: TGTGCCACCAGTGACGGGCCTGGCGACTCTGGGGCCAACGTCCTGACTTTC. Translated: CATSDGPGDSGANVLTF.

This clonotype occurred many times. The CDR3 is CASSKRRGGNSPLHF. In nucleotides, the CDR3 is TGTGCCAGCAGTAAGCGGCGAGGAGGTAATTCACCCCTCCACTTT. The J gene is TRBJ1-6, the V gene TRBV11-2; D is unresolved. Germline values: CDR1 SGHAT, CDR2 FQNNGV. The CDR3 loop spans 15 amino acids. Trimming stripped 6 bases from V and 6 bases from J, with 15 bases between.

This clonotype appeared a few times. A much larger clone differs from this one at a single base, so this may be a read error. J is TRBJ2-3 and V is TRBV7-2, with D maybe TRBD1 (6 bases). CDR1 SGHTA and CDR2 FQGNSA come from the germline V gene. The CDR3 has 14 residues. Trimming removed 3 bases at V and 0 bases at J, with 7 bases between. CDR3 sequence: CASSFTGSTDTQYF. CDR3 coding DNA: TGTGCCAGCAGCTTCACAGGGAGCACAGATACGCAGTATTTT.